Listed here are 14 T cell receptor beta chains from one sample, sequenced in a study of OX40 agonist ivuxolimab in advanced cancers. The library was prepared using the immunoSEQ multiplex PCR assay. TCRdb stores this immuneACCESS table with in-frame sequences only. Part of the clones is absent; in the studies checked, under half of the shortfall reflects unresolved V genes, and no reason is known for the rest. In all, the sample holds under 85,000 clones, and roughly 85% of those were seen once. The top ten clones comprise 0.83% of the sample. Material: CD4+ or CD8+ T cells sorted from blood, obtained in a trial of the OX40 agonist ivuxolimab. These receptors were collected from an adult with an advanced solid tumor such as melanoma, head and neck, liver or kidney cancer.

The chain couples TRBV11-1 to TRBJ2-1, with 11 bases matching TRBD2. The CDR3 is 16 amino acids. J was trimmed by 3 bases and V by 5 bases; bases with no gene match: 6. Germline V lookup: CDR1 SGHAT, CDR2 FQDESV (reference sequence). Here the CDR3 reads CASSQQLAGVYNEQFF. CDR3 in DNA: TGTGCCAGCAGCCAGCAACTAGCGGGAGTCTACAATGAGCAGTTCTTC.

The rearrangement uses TRBV5-1 and TRBJ2-2; 14 positions agree with TRBD2. V was clipped by 4 bases and J by 6 bases; unmatched bases: 8. This CDR3 comprises 17 residues. Germline values: CDR1 SGHRS, CDR2 YFSETQ. The CDR3 DNA is TGCGCCAGCAGCCCCTTGACTAGCGGGAGGGCCGCCGGGGAGCTGTTTTTT. Its translation: CASSPLTSGRAAGELFF.

The V gene is TRBV5-8, the J gene TRBJ1-5, with 9 bases fitting TRBD1. V was pared by 0 bases and J by 4 bases, with 5 bases of the junction left unmatched. Per the germline V gene, CDR1 is SGHTS and CDR2 is YDEGEE. There are 16 residues in the CDR3. CDR3 loop: CASSLGTGVGNQPQHF. The CDR3 nucleotides are TGTGCCAGCAGCTTGGGGACAGGGGTTGGTAATCAGCCCCAGCATTTT. Filled out from reference TRBV5-8 and TRBJ1-5, the complete variable domain reads EAGVTQSPTHLIKTRGQQATLRCSPISGHTSVYWYQQALGLGLQFLLWYDEGEERNRGNFPPRFSGRQFPNYSSELNVNALELEDSALYLCASSLGTGVGNQPQHFGDGTRLSIL.

The chain combines TRBV7-3 with TRBJ2-2; D may be TRBD1 (5 bases). Germline V gene data show CDR1 as SGHTA and CDR2 as FQGTGA. Trimming removed 4 bases at V and 8 bases at J, with 14 bases between. The CDR3 has 14 amino acids. The CDR3 DNA reads TGTGCCAGCAGCTATCAGGGATCTAAGGGGGAGCTGTTTTTT. Residues: CASSYQGSKGELFF.

The CDR3 sequence is CASSIDLWEGESEQYF. CDR3 bases: TGTGCCAGTAGTATAGATCTATGGGAAGGGGAGAGCGAGCAGTACTTC. This chain uses TRBV19 with TRBJ2-7, with D perhaps assigned TRBD1 or TRBD2 (5 bases each). The germline gives CDR1 LNHDA, CDR2 SQIVND (reference sequence). The length of the CDR3 is 16 residues. Trimming shortened V by 0 bases and J by 6 bases, and 18 bases separated the two germline ends. The variable domain in full, completed from reference TRBV19 and TRBJ2-7, reads DGGITQSPKYLFRKEGQNVTLSCEQNLNHDAMYWYRQDPGQGLRLIYYSQIVNDFQKGDIAEGYSVSREKKESFPLTVTSAQKNPTAFYLCASSIDLWEGESEQYFGPGTRLTVT.

The chain is built from TRBV29-1 and TRBJ1-1; 7 nucleotides match TRBD1. Germline V gene lookup returns CDR1 SQVTM and CDR2 ANQGSEA. The CDR3 consists of 13 residues. V lost 7 bases, J lost 4 bases, and 9 bases stayed unmatched. This chain's CDR3 is CSASLAGGTEAFF. The CDR3 DNA is TGCAGCGCCTCTCTGGCAGGGGGCACTGAAGCTTTCTTT.

In its sample, this clone was seen a few times. The chain combines TRBV7-2 with TRBJ2-3, with 9 bases that match TRBD2. J lost 4 bases, V lost 6 bases, and 11 bases had no gene match. CDR3 length: 16 amino acids. Germline CDR1 and CDR2: SGHTA and FQGNSA. CDR3 sequence: CASRPTGTSRSDTQYF. The CDR3 DNA reads as TGTGCCAGCAGGCCCACCGGGACTAGCAGATCAGATACGCAGTATTTT.

V usage is TRBV7-2 and J usage is TRBJ2-6; no definite D call. Germline V gene data show CDR1 as SGHTA and CDR2 as FQGNSA. V was cut by 0 bases and J by 0 bases, with 6 bases left in between. CDR3 length equals 16 residues. The CDR3 DNA reads TGTGCCAGCAGCTTAGCTCCGCCCTCTGGGGCCAACGTCCTGACTTTC. Its protein product is CASSLAPPSGANVLTF.

This chain uses TRBV5-1 with TRBJ1-2; 8 positions agree with TRBD1. The trim removed 5 bases at V and 8 bases at J, leaving 14 bases unmatched. Germline V gene sequence: CDR1 SGHRS, CDR2 YFSETQ. The CDR3 sequence is 15 residues long. In nucleotides, the CDR3 is TGCGCCAGCAGTCTAGACAGGGGTGGTCTCAGCGGCTACACCTTC. Protein sequence: CASSLDRGGLSGYTF.

This chain links TRBV10-3 with TRBJ1-2; 10 nucleotides agree with TRBD1. Trimming took 9 bases from V and 4 from J; bases not matched to a gene: 17. The V gene's germline CDR1 is ENHRY and CDR2 SYGVKD. This CDR3 is 17 amino acids long. The CDR3 spells CAINTGTGDVRSYGYTF. In DNA, the CDR3 is TGTGCCATTAATACCGGGACAGGGGATGTTCGTAGCTATGGCTACACCTTC.

The chain combines TRBV25-1 with TRBJ1-1, with D hard to call. The CDR3 runs 10 residues. V was cut by 8 bases and J by 10 bases, with 11 bases left in between. Germline CDR1 reads MGHDK; CDR2 reads SYGVNS. The CDR3 spells CASSAEVAFF. CDR3 nucleotide sequence: TGTGCCAGCTCAGCGGAGGTAGCTTTCTTT.

The rearrangement links TRBV11-3 to TRBJ1-1, with TRBD1 matching over 8 bases. V shed 8 bases, J shed 4 bases, and the junction held 3 bases outside the gene matches. The germline CDR1 and CDR2 sequences are SGHNT and YENEEA. CDR3 length: 12 residues. For the CDR3, the DNA is TGTGCCAGCGGACAGGGTGGCACTGAAGCTTTCTTT. Encoded protein: CASGQGGTEAFF. Full variable domain (remainder filled in from reference TRBV11-3 and TRBJ1-1): EAGVVQSPRYKIIEKKQPVAFWCNPISGHNTLYWYLQNLGQGPELLIRYENEEAVDDSQLPKDRFSAERLKGVDSTLKIQPAELGDSAVYLCASGQGGTEAFFGQGTRLTVV.

The chain links TRBV6-1 to TRBJ2-6; D not resolved. The CDR3 contains 19 residues. Germline CDR1 MNHNS, CDR2 SASEGT. The V and J ends lost 3 bases and 4 bases respectively, with 22 bases between them. CDR3 sequence: CASSDPWPTSTWGANVLTF. The CDR3 nucleotides read TGTGCCAGCAGTGACCCTTGGCCGACCTCTACGTGGGGGGCCAACGTCCTGACTTTC.

The chain is built from TRBV4-3 and TRBJ1-4, with D perhaps TRBD1 (5 bases). V was trimmed by 0 bases and J by 5 bases, leaving 10 bases between them. The germline V gene encodes CDR1 LGHNA and CDR2 YSLEER. The CDR3 consists of 15 residues. In nucleotides, the CDR3 is TGCGCCAGCAGCCAAGAATACCAGGGCAATGAAAAACTGTTTTTT. It codes for CASSQEYQGNEKLFF.